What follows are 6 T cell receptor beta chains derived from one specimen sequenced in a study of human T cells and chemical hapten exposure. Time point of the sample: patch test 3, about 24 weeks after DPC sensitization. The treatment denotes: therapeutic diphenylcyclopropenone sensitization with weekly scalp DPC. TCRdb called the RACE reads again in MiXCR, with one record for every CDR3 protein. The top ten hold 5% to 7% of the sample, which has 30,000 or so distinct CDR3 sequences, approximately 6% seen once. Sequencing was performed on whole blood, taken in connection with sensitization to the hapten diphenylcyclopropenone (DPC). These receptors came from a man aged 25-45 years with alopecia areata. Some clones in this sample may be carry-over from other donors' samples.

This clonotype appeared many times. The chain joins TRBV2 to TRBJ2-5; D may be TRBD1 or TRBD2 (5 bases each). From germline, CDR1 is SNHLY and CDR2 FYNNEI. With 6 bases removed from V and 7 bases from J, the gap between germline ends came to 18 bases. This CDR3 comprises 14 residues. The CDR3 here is CASRRFDREGTQYF. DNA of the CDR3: TGTGCCAGCAGGAGGTTCGACAGAGAGGGGACCCAGTACTTC.

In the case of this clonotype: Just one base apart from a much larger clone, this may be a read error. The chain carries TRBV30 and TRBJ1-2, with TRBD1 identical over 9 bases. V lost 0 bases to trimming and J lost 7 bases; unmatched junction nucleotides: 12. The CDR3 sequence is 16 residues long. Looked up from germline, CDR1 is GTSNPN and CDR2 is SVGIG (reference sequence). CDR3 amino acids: CAWSVLVGQGVSGYTF. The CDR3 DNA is TGTGCCTGGAGTGTACTAGTGGGACAGGGTGTTAGTGGCTACACCTTC.

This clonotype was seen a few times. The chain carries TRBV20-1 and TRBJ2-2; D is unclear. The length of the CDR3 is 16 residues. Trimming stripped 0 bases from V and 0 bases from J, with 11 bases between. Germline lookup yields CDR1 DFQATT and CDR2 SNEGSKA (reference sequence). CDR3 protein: CSARDSTAANTGELFF. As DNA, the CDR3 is TGCAGTGCTAGAGATAGTACGGCAGCGAACACCGGGGAGCTGTTTTTT.

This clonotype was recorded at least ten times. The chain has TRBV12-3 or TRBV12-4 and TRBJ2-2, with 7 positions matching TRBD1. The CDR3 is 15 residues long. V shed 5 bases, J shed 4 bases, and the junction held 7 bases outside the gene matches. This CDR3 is CASSPWDSLTGELFF. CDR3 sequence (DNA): TGTGCCAGCAGTCCGTGGGACAGCCTCACCGGGGAGCTGTTTTTT.

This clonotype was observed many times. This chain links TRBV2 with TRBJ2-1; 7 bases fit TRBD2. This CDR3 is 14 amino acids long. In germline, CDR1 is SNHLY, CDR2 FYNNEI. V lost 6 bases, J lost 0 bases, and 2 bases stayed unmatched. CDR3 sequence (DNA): TGTGCCAGCAGGGGGACTATCTCCTACAATGAGCAGTTCTTC. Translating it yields CASRGTISYNEQFF.

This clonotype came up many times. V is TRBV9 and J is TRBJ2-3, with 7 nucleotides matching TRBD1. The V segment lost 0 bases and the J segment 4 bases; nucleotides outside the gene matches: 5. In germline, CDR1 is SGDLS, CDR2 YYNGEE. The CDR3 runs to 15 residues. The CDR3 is CASSVAGGQADTQYF. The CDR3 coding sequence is TGTGCCAGCAGCGTAGCAGGGGGTCAGGCAGATACGCAGTATTTT.